This TCR beta chain was sequenced in a study of post-analysis software for immune sequencing data (dated by TCRdb to the mid-2010s). Context from the whole study: Disease courses on record covered relapsing-remitting, secondary progressive and progressive-relapsing multiple sclerosis, though some patients had no subtype annotation. The multiple sclerosis patient repertoires were compared with under 13 previously published healthy control repertoires from donors aged roughly 6 to 25 years. A subset of samples was prepared in parallel using single-end sample barcoding, then pooled and co-amplified after Illumina adapter ligation. Study-level results and caveats: The control group was slightly older than the multiple sclerosis patient group. When samples were clustered directly using the F measure, samples prepared in the same batch co-clustered strongly, which prompted a batch-effect correction. Significantly higher frequencies in patients than in controls were found for roughly five TRBV segments, including TRBV5-6, TRBV5-1 and TRBV20-1. Compared with controls, multiple sclerosis patients had significantly lower normalized Chao1 diversity, a finding suggesting substantial peripheral T-cell clonal expansion.

Library construction relied on PCR. Data came from an Illumina HiSeq 2500. Unique molecular identifiers were incorporated into TCR beta cDNA libraries to reduce PCR and sequencing biases. Every 1 to 10 million input T cells yielded 500,000 or so cDNA molecules, meaning each molecule approximated one T cell. The same protocol used for the earlier healthy control dataset was applied to prepare and sequence the patient libraries. Within a given batch, samples were prepared together, multiplexed and sequenced on the same HiSeq lane. The original pipeline was this. Raw barcoded reads were processed with MIGEC, discarding single-read molecular identifier groups before consensus assembly and CDR3 extraction. VDJtools was used for post-analysis of the clonotype tables, with diversity normalized by down-sampling every dataset to the smallest sample size. In repertoire overlap clustering, CDR3 amino acid sequences, but not nucleotide sequences, were matched to correct batch-related cross-sample contamination. The raw public reads went through TCRdb reprocessing: fastp at Q25, MiXCR clone calling, in-frame beta chains kept. Under each unique CDR3 protein, matching rows form one entry showing the most common genes and DNA. The V and J calls, along with clone size, are taken from TCRdb and not from the paper's own processing. For this sample there are a few hundred thousand distinct CDR3 sequences; around 40% appear just once. Together, the top ten hold 12% of the sample.

The CDR3 covers 13 residues, taking in both the cysteine and the phenylalanine. The kept DNA is CDR3 alone, 39 bases in frame from the first base. The germline V gene (reference sequence) specifies MNHNY as CDR1 and SVGAGI as CDR2. Deletion took 0 bases off V and 3 bases off J, with a span of 5 bases between the germline ends. To demonstrate the VDJtools post-analysis software, TCR beta repertoires were profiled from the peripheral blood of 10 to 15 young patients with multiple sclerosis. The patients with multiple sclerosis were children and adolescents between roughly 6 and 17 years of age. A remark on this clonotype: The antigen it recognizes is unknown. Base qualities are not provided; no much larger clone lies one nucleotide away.

This sequence uses TRBV6-6 and TRBJ1-1, with the identity of the D gene unclear. Specimen: blood. This sequence originates from a girl aged 10 to 17 with multiple sclerosis. In nucleotides, the sequence is TGTGCCAGCAGTTACTCTTGGGACACTGAAGCTTTCTTT. Its protein product is CASSYSWDTEAFF.